One and the same sample provided the 17 T cell receptor beta chains below, sequenced in a study of T cell repertoires in cytomegalovirus infection. The antigens for these receptors are not known. TCRdb re-called the reads through MiXCR, storing one row per CDR3 protein. The data contain around 300,000 distinct CDR3 sequences, just under 25% of them singletons. Here the sequenced sample was cultured PBMCs, taken from culture after CMV antigen stimulation. Receptor source: a human donor in good health (CMV status not recorded). Some clones in this sample may be carry-over from other donors' samples.

This clonotype was seen a handful of times. This chain connects TRBV20-1 to TRBJ2-1; the D gene is possibly TRBD2 (6 bases). This CDR3 is built from 18 residues. Germline V gene sequence: CDR1 DFQATT, CDR2 SNEGSKA (reference sequence). The germline V and J ends were trimmed by 2 bases and 3 bases, with 23 bases remaining between them. The CDR3 reads CSARLRPRDSVIYNEQFF. The CDR3 DNA reads TGCAGTGCTAGACTACGCCCACGGGACTCCGTAATCTACAATGAGCAGTTCTTC.

This clonotype was seen only a few times. This chain connects TRBV19 to TRBJ1-1; D unclear. CDR1 and CDR2 from the germline V gene are LNHDA and SQIVND (reference sequence). The CDR3 covers 13 residues. Trimming removed 8 bases from V and 1 base from J, with 11 bases in between. CDR3 DNA sequence: TGTGCCAGTCTACAGCTTTCGAACACTGAAGCTTTCTTT. Protein sequence: CASLQLSNTEAFF.

This chain uses TRBV19 with TRBJ1-2, with D unresolved. CDR3 length equals 15 residues. CDR1 and CDR2 from the germline V gene are LNHDA and SQIVND (reference sequence). Trimming shortened V by 5 bases and J by 0 bases, and 13 bases separated the two germline ends. CDR3 loop: CASSPGLGSNYGYTF. The CDR3, as DNA: TGTGCCAGTAGTCCAGGACTGGGGTCTAACTATGGCTACACCTTC. Based on the CDR3 plus reference TRBV19 and TRBJ1-2, the full variable domain is DGGITQSPKYLFRKEGQNVTLSCEQNLNHDAMYWYRQDPGQGLRLIYYSQIVNDFQKGDIAEGYSVSREKKESFPLTVTSAQKNPTAFYLCASSPGLGSNYGYTFGSGTRLTVV.

Worth noting for this clonotype: With a much larger clone just one base away, this may be a read error. The conserved final phenylalanine or tryptophan is absent from the CDR3, which likely points to a read error. The chain links TRBV7-2 to TRBJ2-3; D possibly matches TRBD1 or TRBD2 (5 bases each). Deletions cut 5 bases from V and 0 bases from J, with 9 bases between. The germline V gene has CDR1 SGHTA and CDR2 FQGNSA. CDR3 length: 14 residues. The CDR3 DNA reads TGTGCCAGCAGCCCAAGGGACAGCACAGATACGCAGTATTTA. It codes for CASSPRDSTDTQYL.

CDR3 bases: TGTGCCAGCAGCCCCGTCGGGACTAGCGGGAGGAGGAACACCGGGGAGCTGTTTTTT. Translated: CASSPVGTSGRRNTGELFF. The chain couples TRBV7-9 to TRBJ2-2; TRBD2 aligns across 15 bases. Per germline, CDR1 SEHNR and CDR2 FQNEAQ (reference sequence). Trimming took 5 bases from V and 1 from J; bases not matched to a gene: 8. The CDR3 extends over 19 amino acids.

This clonotype was counted at least ten times. This chain joins TRBV7-3 and TRBJ2-2; D remains ambiguous. V was cut by 5 bases and J by 2 bases, with 12 bases left in between. Germline V lookup: CDR1 SGHTA, CDR2 FQGTGA. CDR3 length: 15 amino acids. The CDR3 nucleotides are TGTGCCAGCAGCCCCGAGTGGGGAAACACCGGGGAGCTGTTTTTT. It specifies CASSPEWGNTGELFF.

The chain employs TRBV19 and TRBJ1-2, with unresolved D. Trimming removed 7 bases at V and 8 bases at J, with 14 bases between. Germline V gene lookup returns CDR1 LNHDA and CDR2 SQIVND (reference sequence). The CDR3 extends over 12 amino acids. The DNA for the CDR3 is TGTGCCAGTATGTCGGTAGGCTGGGGCTACACCTTC. Translation: CASMSVGWGYTF.

The rearrangement uses TRBV24-1 and TRBJ2-1; 11 nucleotides match TRBD2. Looked up from germline, CDR1 is KGHDR and CDR2 is SFDVKD. This CDR3 spans 17 amino acids. The V and J ends lost 5 bases and 0 bases, in that order; junction bases with no gene match: 5. The CDR3 protein is CATSGLAGGSSYNEQFF. The CDR3 bases are TGTGCCACCAGTGGGCTAGCGGGAGGTAGCTCCTACAATGAGCAGTTCTTC.

This clonotype showed up many times. V and J are TRBV7-2 and TRBJ2-1; possibly TRBD1 for D (6 bases). The CDR3 runs 13 residues. V was clipped by 5 bases and J by 7 bases, with 12 bases between them. Germline CDR1 SGHTA, CDR2 FQGNSA. This CDR3 reads CASSTWTANEQFF. The CDR3 DNA reads as TGTGCCAGCAGCACCTGGACAGCTAATGAGCAGTTCTTC.

The chain uses TRBV7-8 and TRBJ2-1; TRBD2 agrees at 12 bases. Trimming took 5 bases from V and 8 from J; bases not matched to a gene: 10. This CDR3 spans 16 amino acids. CDR1 is SGHVS and CDR2 is FQNEAQ in the germline V gene. The CDR3 here is CASSVRFPSGRDEQFF. CDR3 nucleotide sequence: TGTGCCAGCAGCGTACGATTCCCTAGCGGGAGGGATGAGCAGTTCTTC.

The rearrangement joins TRBV4-1 to TRBJ1-4; D not certain. Germline CDR1 MGHRA, CDR2 YSYEKL. This CDR3 contains 15 residues. Deletions cut 6 bases from V and 0 bases from J, with 11 bases between. This CDR3 is CASSFNPTTNEKLFF. The CDR3 DNA follows: TGCGCCAGCAGTTTCAACCCCACAACTAATGAAAAACTGTTTTTT.

This clonotype was detected once. The V call is TRBV19, the J call TRBJ1-2; maybe TRBD1 (6 bases). Germline V gene sequence: CDR1 LNHDA, CDR2 SQIVND (reference sequence). The CDR3 runs to 14 residues. V gave up 7 bases and J gave up 7 bases, with 19 bases separating them. The CDR3 DNA reads TGTGCCAGTATTTCCTCCGGGGGCGGAGGTGGCTACACCTTC. Amino acids: CASISSGGGGGYTF.

The table lists this clonotype with many counts. The rearrangement joins TRBV10-3 to TRBJ2-3, with unresolved D. Germline V gives CDR1 ENHRY, CDR2 SYGVKD. The CDR3 runs to 12 residues. V was clipped by 0 bases and J by 6 bases, with 4 bases between them. CDR3 amino acids: CAISESGDTQYF. In nucleotides, the CDR3 is TGTGCCATCAGTGAGTCGGGGGATACGCAGTATTTT.

This clonotype has just a few counts. This chain connects TRBV11-2 to TRBJ2-5; D is undetermined. CDR3 size: 12 residues. Germline V gene lookup returns CDR1 SGHAT and CDR2 FQNNGV. Trimming pared 3 bases from V and 3 bases from J, leaving 5 bases between. The CDR3 protein is CASSFGKETQYF. The DNA of the CDR3 is TGTGCCAGCAGCTTTGGTAAAGAGACCCAGTACTTC.

The chain has TRBV20-1 and TRBJ2-1; the D gene is possibly TRBD1 (5 bases). V lost 6 bases, J lost 6 bases, and 18 bases lay in between. The CDR3 extends over 14 amino acids. CDR1 is DFQATT, CDR2 SNEGSKA, per germline (reference sequence). CDR3 sequence: CSAQRVGRVNEQFF. As DNA, the CDR3 is TGCAGTGCCCAAAGGGTAGGCAGGGTCAATGAGCAGTTCTTC.

This clonotype appeared many times. The chain combines TRBV27 with TRBJ1-2; 12 bases align to TRBD1. Germline V gene lookup returns CDR1 MNHEY and CDR2 SMNVEV (reference sequence). With V trimmed by 5 bases and J by 5 bases, 6 bases remained unmatched. The CDR3 sequence is 15 residues long. As DNA, the CDR3 is TGTGCCAGCAGTCCCCCGGGACAGGGGGCTTATGGCTACACCTTC. Translated, it gives CASSPPGQGAYGYTF.

A few counts support this clonotype. The chain carries TRBV6-2 or TRBV6-3 and TRBJ2-7; TRBD1 aligns across 11 bases. With 5 bases clipped from V and 3 bases from J, the junction kept 6 bases outside the gene matches. CDR3 length: 15 amino acids. In germline, CDR1 is MNHEY, CDR2 SVGEGT. In nucleotides, the CDR3 is TGTGCCAGCAGTCCCCCGGGACAGGGGGGCTACGAGCAGTACGTC. Translation: CASSPPGQGGYEQYV.